Below, 31 T cell receptor beta chains from the same sample are listed, as sequenced in a study of metastatic and nonmetastatic thyroid tumors (dated by TCRdb to about 2020). The library was made by PCR. For sequencing, an Illumina HiSeq 4000 was employed. Clones were called with MiXCR by TCRdb after fastp trimmed the public reads at Q25, and only in-frame beta chains were retained. The sample table contains about 4,100 clones; only one count was recorded for under 45% of them. The ten largest clones represent 27% of the sample. None of the patients had been given any treatment before thyroid surgery. Sequencing was performed on adjacent normal tissue. All receptors derive from a male donor with papillary thyroid cancer or a benign thyroid nodule (not recorded which). Some clones in this sample may be carry-over from other donors' samples.

The sample holds a few counts of this clone. The junction shows a germline mismatch at one end, possibly a read error. The chain combines TRBV6-1 with TRBJ1-2; D is ambiguous. Germline CDR1 and CDR2: MNHNS and SASEGT. The length of the CDR3 is 11 residues. The DNA for the CDR3 is TGTGCCAGCAGTCAAGAATATGGCTGCACCTTC. This gives the protein CASSQEYGCTF.

A few counts support this clone. The chain carries TRBV27 and TRBJ2-3; D uncertain. Between the trimmed V and J ends, which lost 1 base and 4 bases, there was a span of 15 bases. Germline V gives CDR1 MNHEY, CDR2 SMNVEV (reference sequence). This CDR3 is 16 amino acids long. CDR3: CASSLYPEIRADTQYF. The CDR3 nucleotides are TGTGCCAGCAGTTTATATCCGGAAATAAGGGCAGATACGCAGTATTTT.

This rearrangement joins TRBV7-9 to TRBJ2-7; D gene unclear. This CDR3 is built from 13 residues. Germline V gives CDR1 SEHNR, CDR2 FQNEAQ (reference sequence). V was trimmed by 5 bases and J by 0 bases, leaving 8 bases between them. The CDR3 bases are TGTGCCAGCAGCGCGCAGAGCTCCTACGAGCAGTACTTC. As protein: CASSAQSSYEQYF.

V gene TRBV4-1 combines with J gene TRBJ1-1; D might be TRBD1 (5 bases). V was trimmed by 4 bases and J by 7 bases, leaving 13 bases between them. Germline V gene data show CDR1 as MGHRA and CDR2 as YSYEKL. CDR3 length: 13 amino acids. The CDR3 loop reads CASSPGLFIEAFF. DNA for the CDR3: TGCGCCAGCAGCCCGGGACTCTTTATTGAAGCTTTCTTT.

This clone was seen a single time. V gene TRBV14 combines with J gene TRBJ1-2; TRBD1 is a possible D gene (5 bases). The CDR3 totals 13 residues. Germline V gene data show CDR1 as SGHDN and CDR2 as FVKESK. Trimming removed 1 base from V and 10 bases from J, with 13 bases in between. The CDR3 DNA reads as TGTGCCAGCAGCCAAGGCGGGGCTGTAGACTACACCTTC. Protein: CASSQGGAVDYTF. Combining the CDR3 with reference TRBV14 and TRBJ1-2 gives the whole variable domain EAGVTQFPSHSVIEKGQTVTLRCDPISGHDNLYWYRRVMGKEIKFLLHFVKESKQDESGMPNNRFLAERTGGTYSTLKVQPAELEDSGVYFCASSQGGAVDYTFGSGTRLTVV.

This clone has more than one count but fewer than ten. The chain is built from TRBV15 and TRBJ1-3, with 7 bases identical to TRBD1. CDR3 size: 15 residues. The germline V gene has CDR1 LNHNV and CDR2 YYDKDF (reference sequence). Trimming took 4 bases from V and 2 from J; bases not matched to a gene: 5. DNA for the CDR3: TGTGCCACCAGCACTGGGACAGCAGCTGGAAACACCATATATTTT. Translating gives CATSTGTAAGNTIYF. The whole variable domain, remainder taken from reference TRBV15 and TRBJ1-3, is DAMVIQNPRYQVTQFGKPVTLSCSQTLNHNVMYWYQQKSSQAPKLLFHYYDKDFNNEADTPDNFQSRRPNTSFCFLDIRSPGLGDTAMYLCATSTGTAAGNTIYFGEGSWLTVV.

This clone is medium-sized in the sample. This chain connects TRBV9 to TRBJ2-1; 10 nucleotides line up with TRBD2. V trimming: 2 bases; J trimming: 9 bases; junction bases outside the gene matches: 8. The germline V gene encodes CDR1 SGDLS and CDR2 YYNGEE. CDR3 length: 15 amino acids. The CDR3 nucleotides read TGTGCCAGCAGCGTCTCCTTAGCGGGGGGAACTGAGCAGTTCTTC. Protein: CASSVSLAGGTEQFF.

V usage is TRBV6-2 or TRBV6-3 and J usage is TRBJ1-3, with D unclear. The V end lost 7 bases, the J end lost 0 bases, and 7 bases lay between the germline ends. In germline, CDR1 is MNHEY, CDR2 SVGEGT. This CDR3 is 13 amino acids long. The CDR3 is CASMMGSGNTIYF. The CDR3 coding sequence is TGTGCCAGCATGATGGGCTCTGGAAACACCATATATTTT.

This chain connects TRBV19 to TRBJ2-1; D unresolved. From germline, CDR1 is LNHDA and CDR2 SQIVND (reference sequence). This CDR3 is built from 11 residues. Trimming pared 5 bases from V and 10 bases from J, leaving 9 bases between. The CDR3 bases are TGTGCCAGTAGTCCCAGCAGGGAGCAGTTCTTC. The encoded protein is CASSPSREQFF.

The chain is built from TRBV5-6 and TRBJ2-2; D possibly corresponds to TRBD2 (5 bases). Germline values: CDR1 SGHDT, CDR2 YYEEEE. This CDR3 region has 16 residues. Trimming left V 1 base short and J 11 bases short, with 21 bases between. The CDR3 reads CASSLFDVANTCELFF. CDR3 nucleotide sequence: TGTGCCAGCAGCTTGTTCGACGTAGCGAACACCTGCGAGCTGTTTTTT. Using reference TRBV5-6 and TRBJ2-2 for the parts outside the CDR3, the full variable domain is DAGVTQSPTHLIKTRGQQVTLRCSPKSGHDTVSWYQQALGQGPQFIFQYYEEEERQRGNFPDRFSGHQFPNYSSELNVNALLLGDSALYLCASSLFDVANTCELFFGEGSRLTVL.

The chain uses TRBV5-1 and TRBJ2-7; TRBD2 matches 8 bases. Trimming at V came to 3 bases and at J to 2 bases, leaving 7 bases not matched to a gene. CDR3 length: 15 residues. Germline assignment: CDR1 SGHRS and CDR2 YFSETQ. For the CDR3, the DNA is TGCGCCAGCAGCTCTCCGGGACTAGGAACCTACGAGCAGTACTTC. Its protein is CASSSPGLGTYEQYF.

Relative to its sample, this clone is large (0.1 to 1%). The rearrangement uses TRBV9 and TRBJ1-2; the match to TRBD1 covers 8 bases. The V segment lost 0 bases and the J segment 5 bases; nucleotides outside the gene matches: 9. Per germline, CDR1 SGDLS and CDR2 YYNGEE. This CDR3 has 16 amino acids. The CDR3 DNA is TGTGCCAGCAGCGTAGATCCGTCCGGGACAGGATATGGCTACACCTTC. Its protein product is CASSVDPSGTGYGYTF.

This chain joins TRBV6-5 and TRBJ2-7, with TRBD1 as a possible D gene (6 bases). With 0 bases removed from V and 2 bases from J, the gap between germline ends came to 14 bases. The V gene's germline CDR1 is MNHEY and CDR2 SVGAGI. The CDR3 consists of 16 residues. The CDR3: CASSYSPDRPAYEQYF. CDR3 in DNA: TGTGCCAGCAGTTACTCCCCCGACAGGCCTGCCTACGAGCAGTACTTC.

This clone rates as large (0.1 to 1%). This chain joins TRBV6-1 and TRBJ1-2; the D is unclear. Germline CDR1 MNHNS, CDR2 SASEGT. Trimming stripped 6 bases from V and 6 bases from J, with 14 bases between. The CDR3 is made up of 13 amino acids. As DNA, the CDR3 is TGTGCCAGCAGGACCTCGGGGTTAGATGGCTACACCTTC. It codes for CASRTSGLDGYTF.

This clone was observed a few times. The germline gene is not matched at one end of the junction; a read error may be the cause. The CDR3, as DNA: TGTGCCAGCAGCTTATACAATGAGCAGTTCTTC. Its translation: CASSLYNEQFF. The chain uses TRBV27 and TRBJ2-1; D not resolved. Germline V CDR1 and CDR2: MNHEY, SMNVEV (reference sequence). The length of the CDR3 is 11 residues.

The rearrangement joins TRBV6-5 to TRBJ1-6; D gene unclear. V shed 2 bases and J shed 7 bases, with 9 bases lying between them. The CDR3 is made up of 14 amino acids. Per germline, CDR1 MNHEY and CDR2 SVGAGI. CDR3: CASSYGQKNSPLHF. The CDR3, as DNA: TGTGCCAGCAGTTACGGGCAGAAAAATTCACCCCTCCACTTT.

CDR3 in amino acids: CASSRSDRSSTEAFF. CDR3 DNA: TGCGCCAGCAGTCGTTCGGACAGGTCGAGCACTGAAGCTTTCTTT. The chain has TRBV5-1 and TRBJ1-1; TRBD1 aligns across 7 bases. The trim removed 5 bases at V and 4 bases at J, leaving 11 bases unmatched. Per the germline V gene, CDR1 is SGHRS and CDR2 is YFSETQ. The length of the CDR3 is 15 residues.

This clone has a count of ten or more. The chain is built from TRBV18 and TRBJ2-1, with unresolved D. Germline-derived CDR1 and CDR2 are KGHSH and LQKENI. V was pared by 0 bases and J by 4 bases, with 4 bases between. The CDR3 has 13 residues. CDR3 DNA sequence: TGTGCCAGCTCACCACCGCCTTACAATGAGCAGTTCTTC. Its protein product is CASSPPPYNEQFF. Filled out from reference TRBV18 and TRBJ2-1, the complete variable domain reads NAGVMQNPRHLVRRRGQEARLRCSPMKGHSHVYWYRQLPEEGLKFMVYLQKENIIDESGMPKERFSAEFPKEGPSILRIQQVVRGDSAAYFCASSPPPYNEQFFGPGTRLTVL.

This clone occurred many times. This sample also contains other DNA sequences that code for the same CDR3. The rearrangement uses TRBV2 and TRBJ2-7; D perhaps matches TRBD2 (6 bases). The CDR3 totals 14 residues. Germline-derived CDR1 and CDR2 are SNHLY and FYNNEI. Trimming shortened V by 7 bases and J by 3 bases, and 16 bases separated the two germline ends. The CDR3 is CASKPSGPNYEQYF. CDR3 sequence (DNA): TGTGCCAGCAAACCCAGCGGGCCCAACTACGAGCAGTACTTC.

This clone has a handful of counts. The rearrangement links TRBV28 to TRBJ1-5, with 7 bases fitting TRBD1. The CDR3 has 14 residues. The germline V gene has CDR1 MDHEN and CDR2 SYDVKM. V was clipped by 6 bases and J by 2 bases; unmatched bases: 4. The CDR3 reads CASSATGGNQPQHF. The DNA for the CDR3 is TGTGCCAGCAGCGCTACAGGGGGCAATCAGCCCCAGCATTTT.

This clone was counted only a few times. The V call is TRBV27, the J call TRBJ2-7; D gene ambiguous. The CDR3 length is 13 residues. Germline V gene lookup returns CDR1 MNHEY and CDR2 SMNVEV (reference sequence). The V end was cut by 3 bases, the J end by 6 bases, with 12 bases between. CDR3 amino acids: CASSFGPGGEQYF. The CDR3 nucleotides are TGTGCCAGCAGTTTCGGCCCCGGCGGCGAGCAGTACTTC.

The V call is TRBV12-3 or TRBV12-4, the J call TRBJ2-7; D not certain. CDR3 size: 14 residues. V was clipped by 6 bases and J by 2 bases, with 14 bases between them. The CDR3 bases are TGTGCCAGCAGCTCGTACATATTAGCCTACGAGCAGTACTTC. Its protein is CASSSYILAYEQYF.

This clone was found a few times. The J gene is TRBJ2-5, the V gene TRBV11-2; D is perhaps TRBD1 (5 bases). This CDR3 region has 13 residues. Between the trimmed V and J ends, which lost 6 bases and 4 bases, there was a span of 12 bases. The germline V gene has CDR1 SGHAT and CDR2 FQNNGV. Here the CDR3 reads CASSSGLGETQYF. The CDR3 bases are TGTGCCAGCAGTTCAGGGTTAGGAGAGACCCAGTACTTC.

This clone showed up just once. This chain uses TRBV5-1 with TRBJ1-5; 9 positions match TRBD1. This CDR3 has 16 residues. From germline, CDR1 is SGHRS and CDR2 YFSETQ. The ends lost 4 bases at V and 6 bases at J; junction bases unmatched: 11. CDR3 DNA: TGCGCCAGCAGCCCCCTTGAGACAGGGGGAGTTCAGCCCCAGCATTTT. This gives the protein CASSPLETGGVQPQHF.

This clone came up a few times. The chain joins TRBV6-2 or TRBV6-3 to TRBJ2-1; 10 bases align to TRBD1. V lost 6 bases and J lost 7; bases outside the gene matches: 6. The CDR3 extends over 14 amino acids. Germline CDR1 is MNHEY and CDR2 is SVGEGT. CDR3 sequence (DNA): TGTGCCAGCAGGAGACAGGGGGCGCGTAATGAGCAGTTCTTC. Residues: CASRRQGARNEQFF.

This clone was counted only a few times. CDR3 nucleotide sequence: TGTGCCAGCAGTGAAACGGGGGGACCCCAGCATTTT. Its protein is CASSETGGPQHF. The rearrangement links TRBV6-1 to TRBJ1-5; TRBD1 is a possible D gene (5 bases). The length of the CDR3 is 12 residues. Trimming took off 2 bases at V and 10 bases at J, with 9 bases between the two ends. In germline, CDR1 is MNHNS, CDR2 SASEGT.

This clone was counted a few times. The rearrangement joins TRBV19 to TRBJ1-1; D call uncertain. V shed 0 bases and J shed 0 bases, with 5 bases lying between them. The CDR3 covers 14 residues. Germline V lookup: CDR1 LNHDA, CDR2 SQIVND (reference sequence). The CDR3 is CASSIDPMNTEAFF. The DNA for the CDR3 is TGTGCCAGTAGTATAGATCCTATGAACACTGAAGCTTTCTTT.

This clone is classed as hyperexpanded (1% or more). This same CDR3 is encoded by further DNA sequences in the sample. This chain connects TRBV29-1 to TRBJ1-2; D perhaps matches TRBD1 (5 bases). The CDR3 runs to 13 residues. In germline, CDR1 is SQVTM, CDR2 ANQGSEA. V lost 0 bases and J 4 bases, leaving 9 bases between the germline ends. CDR3 bases: TGCAGCGTTGAAGAGGCGGGGGGCTATGGCTACACCTTC. Its translation: CSVEEAGGYGYTF.

The chain uses TRBV30 and TRBJ2-7, with 7 bases fitting TRBD2. The CDR3 is 12 amino acids. CDR1 and CDR2 (germline): GTSNPN, SVGIG (reference sequence). V lost 2 bases, J lost 8 bases, and 6 bases stayed unmatched. CDR3 sequence: CAWSQGGGQQYF. CDR3 bases: TGTGCCTGGAGTCAGGGCGGGGGTCAGCAGTACTTC.

The chain combines TRBV7-2 with TRBJ2-6; D is possibly TRBD1 (6 bases). V was clipped by 0 bases and J by 4 bases, with 10 bases between them. Germline loops: CDR1 SGHTA, CDR2 FQGNSA. The CDR3 runs to 16 residues. The CDR3 region has the DNA TGTGCCAGCAGCTTAGCGGGGGCTTCGGGGGCCAACGTCCTGACTTTC. It specifies CASSLAGASGANVLTF.

The gene calls are TRBV7-2 and TRBJ1-2; TRBD1 matches at 7 bases. Germline lookup yields CDR1 SGHTA and CDR2 FQGNSA. V lost 5 bases to trimming and J lost 9 bases; unmatched junction nucleotides: 6. The CDR3 sequence is 12 residues long. The CDR3 spells CASSTPRGSYTF. Here the CDR3 DNA reads TGTGCCAGCAGCACCCCCAGGGGGAGCTACACCTTC.